Shown below are 13 T cell receptor beta chains from a single sample sequenced in a study of blood T cell repertoires in COVID-19. Using immunoSEQ multiplex PCR, the repertoire was profiled, and TCRdb retains in-frame clones only, with some absent. The table records 100,000 to 110,000 clones, more than 65% of them present only once. Material: peripheral blood. Receptor source: a woman aged 70 to 79 with acute or convalescent COVID-19.

The V gene is TRBV10-2, the J gene TRBJ1-1; TRBD1 matches at 8 bases. With V trimmed by 8 bases and J by 4 bases, 3 bases remained unmatched. CDR3 length equals 12 residues. Per the germline V gene, CDR1 is WSHSY and CDR2 is SAAADI. CDR3 sequence (DNA): TGCGCCAGCGGACAGGGTAGCACTGAAGCTTTCTTT. Protein: CASGQGSTEAFF.

The chain is built from TRBV6-5 and TRBJ2-3, with 7 nucleotides matching TRBD2. The V gene's germline CDR1 is MNHEY and CDR2 SVGAGI. This CDR3 region has 14 residues. J gave up 5 bases and V 8 bases, and 10 bases lay outside the gene matches. The CDR3 bases are TGTGCCAGCGCCGAGGTGGGAGGGCGAGATACGCAGTATTTT. Translated: CASAEVGGRDTQYF.

This chain links TRBV10-3 with TRBJ1-1; 7 bases align to TRBD1. The CDR3 has 14 residues. Germline V gives CDR1 ENHRY, CDR2 SYGVKD. After removal of 6 bases from V and 0 bases from J, the junction contained 4 bases not matched to a gene. As DNA, the CDR3 is TGTGCCATCAGAGGGACAGCCATGAACACTGAAGCTTTCTTT. This codes for CAIRGTAMNTEAFF.

This chain uses TRBV18 with TRBJ1-1; tentatively, D is TRBD1 (6 bases). The CDR3 totals 13 residues. Germline V gene data show CDR1 as KGHSH and CDR2 as LQKENI. Trimming cost V 6 bases and J 1 base, with 9 bases left between them. The CDR3 region is CASSSTGNTEAFF. The CDR3 nucleotides read TGTGCCAGCTCCTCGACAGGGAACACTGAAGCTTTCTTT.

V usage is TRBV19 and J usage is TRBJ1-1; 10 bases are shared with TRBD1. CDR1 is LNHDA and CDR2 is SQIVND in the germline V gene (reference sequence). The CDR3 consists of 16 residues. V dropped 7 bases and J dropped 5; count of bases not matched to a gene: 13. The CDR3 coding sequence is TGTGCCAGTACCAAAGCCCGGACAGGGGGGGATACTGAAGCTTTCTTT. It codes for CASTKARTGGDTEAFF.

The chain employs TRBV28 and TRBJ1-2, with D maybe TRBD1 (5 bases). The germline gives CDR1 MDHEN, CDR2 SYDVKM. This CDR3 is 16 amino acids long. Trimming shortened V by 5 bases and J by 8 bases, and 24 bases separated the two germline ends. In DNA form, the CDR3 reads TGTGCCAGCAGTCCTCGTGGGGTAGGGGCTGGGCAAGGCTACACCTTC. Translation: CASSPRGVGAGQGYTF.

The sample holds one count of this clone. The rearrangement links TRBV6-5 to TRBJ1-3; 9 nucleotides align to TRBD1. The germline V gene has CDR1 MNHEY and CDR2 SVGAGI. V shed 4 bases, J shed 4 bases, and the junction held 5 bases outside the gene matches. The CDR3 consists of 15 residues. CDR3 sequence reads: CASSSGTGPGNTIYF. In DNA, the CDR3 is TGTGCCAGCAGTTCTGGGACAGGGCCCGGAAACACCATATATTTT.

The chain combines TRBV10-1 with TRBJ1-1; D is possibly TRBD1 (6 bases). This CDR3 comprises 14 residues. Germline lookup yields CDR1 WNHNN and CDR2 SYGVQD (reference sequence). Between the trimmed V and J ends, which lost 3 bases and 9 bases, there was a span of 17 bases. The CDR3 DNA follows: TGCGCCAGCAGTGAAAACACAGGGCCGGGAAAAGCTTTCTTT. Translating gives CASSENTGPGKAFF.

The chain is built from TRBV24-1 and TRBJ2-1; a weak D match, TRBD1 (6 bases). CDR1 is KGHDR, CDR2 SFDVKD, per germline. Trimming cost V 3 bases and J 4 bases, with 15 bases left between them. The CDR3 consists of 16 residues. The CDR3 DNA is TGTGCCACCAGTGATAGTGGGCAGGGGAGTTACAATGAGCAGTTCTTC. This gives the protein CATSDSGQGSYNEQFF.

CDR3: CASSKEGRALLRGPSYEQYV. The CDR3 nucleotides are TGTGCCAGCAGCAAAGAAGGTAGGGCCCTTTTGCGGGGGCCTTCCTACGAGCAGTACGTC. The chain employs TRBV21-1 and TRBJ2-7; TRBD2 is the table's D call and was not checked against the DNA. TRBV21-1 is labeled a pseudogene. The CDR3 loop spans 20 amino acids.

The rearrangement joins TRBV19 to TRBJ2-7; 12 bases are a match to TRBD1. The V segment lost 4 bases and the J segment 0 bases; nucleotides outside the gene matches: 13. Per the germline V gene, CDR1 is LNHDA and CDR2 is SQIVND (reference sequence). The CDR3 totals 19 residues. The CDR3 DNA reads as TGTGCCAGTAGTACAACCGGGACAGGGGGCTTCTTATTCTCCTACGAGCAGTACTTC. It is translated as CASSTTGTGGFLFSYEQYF. The full variable domain, rest sourced from reference TRBV19 and TRBJ2-7, is DGGITQSPKYLFRKEGQNVTLSCEQNLNHDAMYWYRQDPGQGLRLIYYSQIVNDFQKGDIAEGYSVSREKKESFPLTVTSAQKNPTAFYLCASSTTGTGGFLFSYEQYFGPGTRLTVT.

The J gene is TRBJ1-1, the V gene TRBV12-3 or TRBV12-4, with D perhaps TRBD1 (5 bases). The CDR3 is 12 amino acids. V was trimmed by 6 bases and J by 4 bases, leaving 9 bases between them. CDR3 in DNA: TGTGCCAGCAGCTCAAGGGGCACTGAAGCTTTCTTT. This encodes CASSSRGTEAFF.

The V call is TRBV5-5, the J call TRBJ1-5; a weak D match, TRBD1 (5 bases). V was trimmed by 2 bases and J by 3 bases, leaving 9 bases between them. Germline lookup yields CDR1 SGHKS and CDR2 YYEKEE (reference sequence). This CDR3 region has 14 residues. DNA of the CDR3: TGTGCCAGCAGCTTAGCGGGGACCAATCAGCCCCAGCATTTT. Its protein product is CASSLAGTNQPQHF.